Reported below is one T cell receptor beta chain. The antigen it binds to is not known. No base quality information exists; no much larger clone differs at one position. The data are from a study of T cell repertoires in ileal Crohn's disease (dated by TCRdb to between 2018 and 2021). About the investigation overall: Median disease duration was roughly 8 years, and approximately 34% of patients were identified as active smokers at the time of surgery. Every patient underwent surgery because of a complication, which was stricturing disease in around 60% and penetrating disease in around 39%. Roughly half of the patients were given postoperative therapy, with under 12 receiving thiopurines and under 20 receiving anti-TNF agents. The M6 samples were biopsies of the neoterminal ileum collected during postoperative colonoscopy. TCR repertoire analysis was performed in around 60 Crohn's disease patients drawn from a prospective multicentre cohort. The study was conducted in parallel with a multicentre cohort built to find predictors of early endoscopic recurrence after ileocolonic resection. Endoscopic postoperative recurrence was defined by a Rutgeerts score above i0. A total of roughly 170 mucosal samples from around 57 patients were sequenced, collected from several sites on the surgical specimen as well as at postoperative endoscopy. Broader findings and caveats from the paper: Compared with non-smokers, patients who were active smokers at surgery showed a significantly higher proportion of clonal expansions (around 24% vs 18%, p=0.02). Higher high-frequency clone percentages at surgery were associated with endoscopic recurrence; all patients with clonality above 26.8% (18/57) had recurrence. Mucosal CD4 and CD8 T cells were sorted and sequenced only in a subgroup of patients, whose size was not stated. More high-frequency clones were carried by sorted CD8 T cells than by CD4 T cells, suggesting that mucosal expansions were mainly CD8. Postoperative endoscopy was performed at varying times within the first year after surgery, with a median delay of roughly 6.4 months.

In the paper's terms, the time point label means: neoterminal ileum biopsy at postoperative endoscopy, about 6 months after surgery. Adults with ileal or ileocolonic Crohn's disease for whom ileocolonic resection was indicated were considered eligible. Before DNA extraction, whole ileal mucosal biopsies were kept frozen at -80 degrees C. A TRizol-based method was used to extract genomic DNA from the frozen whole biopsies, and the DNA was quantified with a NanoDrop 2000 spectrophotometer. Roughly 0.55 micrograms of biopsy DNA per sample were submitted for commercial TCRB immunosequencing. CDR3 regions were amplified from genomic DNA by Adaptive Biotechnology using a two-step, amplification bias-controlled multiplex PCR. The first PCR used primers for every V and J gene segment; the second PCR added barcodes and Illumina adapters. An Illumina instrument was used to sequence the CDR3 libraries. The original pipeline was this. Vendor-provided pipelines were combined with custom analysis of raw data in R/Bioconductor under R version 3.3.0. Clonality, ranging from 0 to 1, was calculated as the inverse of the normalised Shannon entropy of all productive clones. High-frequency clones were defined as the repertoire share of the top 100 clones, retaining only clones passing a 95% confidence test. The Simpson index measured repertoire diversity, and the Morisita-Horn index measured overlap between samples. In its TCRdb copy, this immuneACCESS table keeps in-frame sequences only and misses some clones. Where compared with another copy, unresolved V genes explain less than half of these, and the others have no known cause. V and J calls and clone size come straight from that table; D and trimming were deduced from the DNA. The sample table holds approximately 7,400 clones, of which around four fifths were seen once. More than 6.5% of the sample goes to the ten largest clones.

Reading the germline V gene (reference sequence) gives CDR1 GTSNPN and CDR2 SVGIG. Spanning cysteine to phenylalanine, the CDR3 consists of 17 amino acids. This entry keeps only the CDR3 DNA: 51 bases, framed from base 1. At the junction V is shortened by 2 bases and J by 0 bases, with 17 bases in between. The V and J genes are TRBV30 and TRBJ2-1, and the D gene may be TRBD1, 5 bases matching. The sequenced sample was ileal tissue. This clonotype originated in an adult with Crohn's disease. The DNA reads as follows: TGTGCCTGGAGTTTGGGCGTCAGGGCGCGCTCCTACAATGAGCAGTTCTTC. The translation is CAWSLGVRARSYNEQFF.